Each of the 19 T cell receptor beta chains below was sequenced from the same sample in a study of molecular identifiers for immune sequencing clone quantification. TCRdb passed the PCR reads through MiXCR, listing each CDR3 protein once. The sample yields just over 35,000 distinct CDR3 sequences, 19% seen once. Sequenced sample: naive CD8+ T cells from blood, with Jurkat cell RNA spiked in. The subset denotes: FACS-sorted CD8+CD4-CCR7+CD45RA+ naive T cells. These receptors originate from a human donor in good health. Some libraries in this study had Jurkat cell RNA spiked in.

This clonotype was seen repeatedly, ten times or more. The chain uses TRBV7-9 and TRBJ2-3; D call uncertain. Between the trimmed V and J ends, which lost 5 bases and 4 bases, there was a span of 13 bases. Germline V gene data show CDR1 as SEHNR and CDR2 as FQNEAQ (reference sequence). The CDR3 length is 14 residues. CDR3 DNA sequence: TGTGCCAGCAGCCCCTTCCGGAGTCCAGATACGCAGTATTTT. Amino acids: CASSPFRSPDTQYF.

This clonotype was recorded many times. The CDR3 here is CASSLGGRSGEQYF. As DNA, the CDR3 is TGTGCCAGCAGTTTAGGGGGCCGCTCGGGCGAGCAGTACTTC. The chain joins TRBV28 to TRBJ2-7, with D perhaps matching TRBD1 (6 bases). This CDR3 region has 14 residues. In germline, CDR1 is MDHEN, CDR2 SYDVKM. The V end lost 2 bases, the J end lost 6 bases, and 14 bases lay between the germline ends.

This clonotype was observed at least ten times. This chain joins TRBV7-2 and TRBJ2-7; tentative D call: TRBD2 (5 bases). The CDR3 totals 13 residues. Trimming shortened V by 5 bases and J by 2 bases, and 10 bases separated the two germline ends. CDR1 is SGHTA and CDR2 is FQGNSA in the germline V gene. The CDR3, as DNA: TGTGCCAGCAGCCATCCCGGGACCTACGAGCAGTACTTC. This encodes CASSHPGTYEQYF.

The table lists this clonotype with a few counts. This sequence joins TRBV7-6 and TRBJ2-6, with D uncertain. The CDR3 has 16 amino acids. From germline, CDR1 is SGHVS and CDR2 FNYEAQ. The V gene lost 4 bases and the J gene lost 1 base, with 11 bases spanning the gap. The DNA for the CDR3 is TGTGCCAGCAGCTCCGAACGAGTATCTGGGGCCAACGTCCTGACTTTC. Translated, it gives CASSSERVSGANVLTF.

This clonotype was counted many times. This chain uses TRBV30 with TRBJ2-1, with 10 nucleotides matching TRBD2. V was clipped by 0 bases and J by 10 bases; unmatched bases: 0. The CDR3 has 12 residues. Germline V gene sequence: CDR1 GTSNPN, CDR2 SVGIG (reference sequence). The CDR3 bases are TGTGCCTGGAGTGTACTAGCGGGAGAGCAGTTCTTC. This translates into CAWSVLAGEQFF.

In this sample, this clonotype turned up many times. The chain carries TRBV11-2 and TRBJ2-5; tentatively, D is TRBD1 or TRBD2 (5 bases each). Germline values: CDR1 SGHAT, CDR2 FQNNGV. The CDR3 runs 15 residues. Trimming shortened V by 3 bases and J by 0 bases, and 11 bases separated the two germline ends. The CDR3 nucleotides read TGTGCCAGCAGCTTCCCCCGGGGCTACCAAGAGACCCAGTACTTC. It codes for CASSFPRGYQETQYF.

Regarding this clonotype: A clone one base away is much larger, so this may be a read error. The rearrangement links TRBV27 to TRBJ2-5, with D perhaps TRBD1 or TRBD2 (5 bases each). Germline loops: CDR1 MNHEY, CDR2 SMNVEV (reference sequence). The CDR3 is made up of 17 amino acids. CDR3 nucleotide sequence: TGTGCCGGCAGTTATCTGGGCGTCGGGGCCATCCAAGAGACCCAGTACTTC. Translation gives CAGSYLGVGAIQETQYF.

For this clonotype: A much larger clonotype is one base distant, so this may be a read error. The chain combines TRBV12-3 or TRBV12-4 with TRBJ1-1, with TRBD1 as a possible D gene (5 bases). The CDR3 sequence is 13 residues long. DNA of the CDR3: TGTGCCAGCAGTCAGGGACTTAACACTGAAGCTCTCTTT. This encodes CASSQGLNTEALF.

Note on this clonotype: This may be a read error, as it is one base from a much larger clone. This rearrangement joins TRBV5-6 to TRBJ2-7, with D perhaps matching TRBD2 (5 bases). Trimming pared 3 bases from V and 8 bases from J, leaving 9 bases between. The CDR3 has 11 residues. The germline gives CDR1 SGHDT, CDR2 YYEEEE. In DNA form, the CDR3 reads TGTGCCAGCAGCTGGGAGCGGAAGCAGTACTTC. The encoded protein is CASSWERKQYF.

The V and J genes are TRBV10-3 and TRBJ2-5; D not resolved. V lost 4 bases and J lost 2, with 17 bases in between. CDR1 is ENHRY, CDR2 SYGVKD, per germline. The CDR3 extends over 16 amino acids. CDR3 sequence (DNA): TGTGCCATCAGTGGGTTGGAACTCCGAGCTCAAGAGACCCAGTACTTC. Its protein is CAISGLELRAQETQYF.

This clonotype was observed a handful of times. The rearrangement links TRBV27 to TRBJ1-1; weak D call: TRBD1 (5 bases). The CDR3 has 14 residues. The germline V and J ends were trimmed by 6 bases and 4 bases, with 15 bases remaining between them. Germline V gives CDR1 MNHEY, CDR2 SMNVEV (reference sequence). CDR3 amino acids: CASSRDGSITEAFF. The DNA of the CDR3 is TGTGCCAGCAGCAGGGACGGGTCCATCACTGAAGCTTTCTTT.

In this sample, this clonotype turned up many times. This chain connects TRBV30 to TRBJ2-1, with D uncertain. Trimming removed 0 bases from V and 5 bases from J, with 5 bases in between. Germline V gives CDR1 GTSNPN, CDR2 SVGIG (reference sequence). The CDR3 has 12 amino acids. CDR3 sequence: CAWSVSDNEQFF. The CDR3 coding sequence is TGTGCCTGGAGTGTATCAGACAATGAGCAGTTCTTC.

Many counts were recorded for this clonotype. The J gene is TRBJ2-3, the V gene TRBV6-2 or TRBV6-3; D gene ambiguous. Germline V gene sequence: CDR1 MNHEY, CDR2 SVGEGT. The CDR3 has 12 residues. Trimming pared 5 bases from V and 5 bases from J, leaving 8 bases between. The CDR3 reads CASSQDEDTQYF. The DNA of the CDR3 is TGTGCCAGCAGTCAGGACGAAGATACGCAGTATTTT.

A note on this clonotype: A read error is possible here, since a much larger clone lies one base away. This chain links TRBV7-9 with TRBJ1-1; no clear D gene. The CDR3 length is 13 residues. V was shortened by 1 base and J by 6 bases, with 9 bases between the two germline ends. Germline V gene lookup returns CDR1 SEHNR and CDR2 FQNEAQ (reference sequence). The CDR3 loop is CASSLGSPPEAFF. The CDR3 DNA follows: TGTGCCAGCAGCTTAGGCTCGCCACCTGAAGCTTTCTTT.

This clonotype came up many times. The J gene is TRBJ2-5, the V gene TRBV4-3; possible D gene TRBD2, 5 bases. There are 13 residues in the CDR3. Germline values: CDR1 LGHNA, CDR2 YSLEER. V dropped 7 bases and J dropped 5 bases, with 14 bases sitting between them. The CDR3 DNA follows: TGCGCCAGCACCGCGGGTCCCGGGGAGACCCAGTACTTC. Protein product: CASTAGPGETQYF.

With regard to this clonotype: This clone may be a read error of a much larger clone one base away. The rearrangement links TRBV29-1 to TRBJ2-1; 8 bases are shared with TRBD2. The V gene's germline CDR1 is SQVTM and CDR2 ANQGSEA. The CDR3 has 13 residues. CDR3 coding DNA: TGCAGCGTTGTTCTAGCGGGCTACAATGGGCAGTTCTTC. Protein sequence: CSVVLAGYNGQFF.

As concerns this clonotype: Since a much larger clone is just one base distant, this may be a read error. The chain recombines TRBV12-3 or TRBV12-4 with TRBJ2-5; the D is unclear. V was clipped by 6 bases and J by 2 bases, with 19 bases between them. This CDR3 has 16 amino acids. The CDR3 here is CASRPNRGDAQETQYF. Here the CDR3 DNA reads TGTGCCAGCAGGCCAAACCGAGGCGACGCGCAAGAGACCCAGTACTTC.

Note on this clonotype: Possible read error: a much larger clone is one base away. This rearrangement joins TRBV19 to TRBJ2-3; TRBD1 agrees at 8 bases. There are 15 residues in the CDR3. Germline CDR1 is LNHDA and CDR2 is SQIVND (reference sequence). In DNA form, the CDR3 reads TGTGCCAGTAGCTTGACAGGGGCCCTCACAGGTACGCAGTATTTT. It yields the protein CASSLTGALTGTQYF.

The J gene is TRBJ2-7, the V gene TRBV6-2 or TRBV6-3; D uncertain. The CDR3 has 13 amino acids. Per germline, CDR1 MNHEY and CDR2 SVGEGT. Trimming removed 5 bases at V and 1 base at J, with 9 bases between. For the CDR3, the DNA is TGTGCCAGCAGTATTATTGATTCCTACGAGCAGTACTTC. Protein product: CASSIIDSYEQYF.